The 29 T cell receptor beta chains reported below all come from one sample, sequenced in a study of T cells in Graves' hyperthyroidism and ophthalmopathy. RNA transcripts provided the source from which TCR beta CDR3 regions were amplified. HTBI primers were used for first-round RT-PCR of the TCR CDR3. Via MiXCR, TCRdb re-called the multiplex PCR reads, giving one row per CDR3 protein. This sample has hundreds of thousands of distinct CDR3 sequences, with 13% to 15% found just once. Source material: blood. These receptors were collected from a woman aged 18-30 years with Graves' hyperthyroidism.

This clonotype has just a few counts. A much larger clone is a single base away; this may be a read error. This chain connects TRBV20-1 to TRBJ2-3; no firm D call. This CDR3 region has 12 residues. Germline CDR1 is DFQATT and CDR2 is SNEGSKA (reference sequence). The CDR3 here is CSALLSIDTQYF. CDR3 coding DNA: TGCAGTGCCCTACTTAGCATAGATACGCAGTATTTT.

CDR3 loop: CASSYLGLPSYEQYF. The CDR3 DNA reads as TGTGCCAGCAGTTACTTGGGACTTCCCTCCTACGAGCAGTACTTC. The rearrangement joins TRBV6-2 or TRBV6-3 to TRBJ2-7; the D gene is possibly TRBD2 (6 bases). The CDR3 spans 15 residues. V lost 1 base and J 0 bases, leaving 10 bases between the germline ends. Germline CDR1 is MNHEY and CDR2 is SVGEGT.

This clonotype was found many times. This chain links TRBV11-2 with TRBJ2-3; TRBD2 aligns across 8 bases. The CDR3 runs 20 residues. Germline V CDR1 and CDR2: SGHAT, FQNNGV. V gave up 3 bases and J gave up 0 bases; unmatched junction bases: 17. As DNA, the CDR3 is TGTGCCAGCAGCTTCACTAGCGGAGGGCTTTCTGAGAGAAGCACAGATACGCAGTATTTT. It translates to CASSFTSGGLSERSTDTQYF.

This clonotype was observed a handful of times. The gene calls are TRBV25-1 and TRBJ1-1; the D gene is possibly TRBD1 (5 bases). The CDR3 consists of 13 residues. CDR1 MGHDK and CDR2 SYGVNS come from the germline V gene. V lost 8 bases and J 5 bases, leaving 15 bases between the germline ends. CDR3: CASQKKGRTEAFF. CDR3 bases: TGTGCCAGCCAAAAGAAGGGGAGGACTGAAGCTTTCTTT. Supplemented by reference TRBV25-1 and TRBJ1-1, the full variable domain reads EADIYQTPRYLVIGTGKKITLECSQTMGHDKMYWYQQDPGMELHLIHYSYGVNSTEKGDLSSESTVSRIRTEHFPLTLESARPSHTSQYLCASQKKGRTEAFFGQGTRLTVV.

The sample holds a few counts of this clonotype. The chain carries TRBV28 and TRBJ2-2, with 11 bases that match TRBD2. From germline, CDR1 is MDHEN and CDR2 SYDVKM. The trim removed 4 bases at V and 2 bases at J, leaving 6 bases unmatched. The CDR3 spans 17 residues. CDR3 DNA: TGTGCCAGCAGTTCTCCAACTAGCGGGAGAAACACCGGGGAGCTGTTTTTT. Protein sequence: CASSSPTSGRNTGELFF. Full variable domain (rest looked up from reference TRBV28 and TRBJ2-2): DVKVTQSSRYLVKRTGEKVFLECVQDMDHENMFWYRQDPGLGLRLIYFSYDVKMKEKGDIPEGYSVSREKKERFSLILESASTNQTSMYLCASSSPTSGRNTGELFFGEGSRLTVL.

This chain links TRBV3-1 with TRBJ2-5, with D unclear. Deletions cut 0 bases from V and 7 bases from J, with 6 bases between. The CDR3 is 12 amino acids. CDR1 and CDR2 from the germline V gene are LGHDT and YNNKEL (reference sequence). CDR3 DNA: TGTGCCAGCAGCCAAGATGGAGTGACCCAGTACTTC. Amino acid sequence: CASSQDGVTQYF.

For this clonotype: Given a much more abundant clone one base away, this may be a read error. CDR3 nucleotides: TGTGCCAGCAGAGATACCCGGGGTTCCTTCCATGAGCAGTTCTTC. The encoded protein is CASRDTRGSFHEQFF. The V gene is TRBV28, the J gene TRBJ2-1, with a tentative D call TRBD2 (5 bases). Germline loops: CDR1 MDHEN, CDR2 SYDVKM. V was pared by 6 bases and J by 8 bases, with 20 bases between. This CDR3 contains 15 residues.

This clonotype was detected only a few times. A read error may be the cause here, since a much bigger clone is one base away. DNA of the CDR3: TGTGCCAGCAGCTTGTCCGGGACAGAGAATTACGAGCAGTTCTTC. Translating it yields CASSLSGTENYEQFF. The V and J genes are TRBV7-2 and TRBJ2-7; 7 nucleotides line up with TRBD1. Judging by the DNA end, TRBJ2-1 fits better; the J call may be wrong. Per the germline V gene, CDR1 is SGHTA and CDR2 is FQGNSA. The CDR3 sequence is 15 residues long.

V gene TRBV27 combines with J gene TRBJ2-3; TRBD2 is a possible D gene (6 bases). The V gene lost 8 bases and the J gene lost 0 bases, with 15 bases spanning the gap. This CDR3 is built from 15 residues. The germline V gene encodes CDR1 MNHEY and CDR2 SMNVEV (reference sequence). The CDR3 spells CASSTAEGSTDTQYF. CDR3 DNA sequence: TGTGCCAGCTCCACAGCGGAGGGCAGCACAGATACGCAGTATTTT.

This clonotype was seen ten or more times. The CDR3 spells CSALTGSKETQYF. CDR3 nucleotide sequence: TGCAGTGCTCTCACAGGGTCCAAAGAGACCCAGTACTTC. This rearrangement joins TRBV20-1 to TRBJ2-5; D might be TRBD1 (6 bases). The CDR3 loop spans 13 amino acids. Germline CDR1 reads DFQATT; CDR2 reads SNEGSKA (reference sequence). V lost 5 bases, J lost 3 bases, and 13 bases lay in between.

This clonotype was counted a single time. This chain connects TRBV2 to TRBJ2-3, with a possible D match to TRBD2 (6 bases). The CDR3 has 14 amino acids. V gave up 8 bases and J gave up 4 bases, with 16 bases separating them. Germline V gene sequence: CDR1 SNHLY, CDR2 FYNNEI. The chain's CDR3 is CASRRTGGADTQYF. The CDR3 bases are TGTGCCAGCCGCCGAACGGGCGGGGCAGATACGCAGTATTTT. Drawing the rest from reference TRBV2 and TRBJ2-3, the complete variable domain is EPEVTQTPSHQVTQMGQEVILRCVPISNHLYFYWYRQILGQKVEFLVSFYNNEISEKSEIFDDQFSVERPDGSNFTLKIRSTKLEDSAMYFCASRRTGGADTQYFGPGTRLTVL.

In its sample, this clonotype was seen many times. The chain uses TRBV28 and TRBJ2-7; D may be TRBD2 (6 bases). The length of the CDR3 is 18 residues. Trimming took off 2 bases at V and 5 bases at J, with 25 bases between the two ends. Germline assignment: CDR1 MDHEN and CDR2 SYDVKM. The CDR3 DNA reads TGTGCCAGCAGTTTACCCCTCGGGGAGGTAGGGGCCAACCACGAGCAGTACTTC. It codes for CASSLPLGEVGANHEQYF. The full variable domain, its missing parts supplied by reference TRBV28 and TRBJ2-7, is DVKVTQSSRYLVKRTGEKVFLECVQDMDHENMFWYRQDPGLGLRLIYFSYDVKMKEKGDIPEGYSVSREKKERFSLILESASTNQTSMYLCASSLPLGEVGANHEQYFGPGTRLTVT.

This clonotype was seen ten or more times. The chain carries TRBV6-1 and TRBJ2-7; 9 bases are a match to TRBD1. The CDR3 is 15 amino acids. V shed 6 bases, J shed 0 bases, and the junction held 6 bases outside the gene matches. CDR1 and CDR2 from the germline V gene are MNHNS and SASEGT. CDR3 DNA: TGTGCCAGCAGAAGACAGGGGGTAAGCTCCTACGAGCAGTACTTC. This sequence encodes CASRRQGVSSYEQYF.

The CDR3 reads CASSSRGGGNTIYF. CDR3 nucleotides: TGTGCCAGCAGCTCCCGGGGTGGAGGAAACACCATATATTTT. This sequence joins TRBV3-1 and TRBJ1-3; D gene unclear. Germline V lookup: CDR1 LGHDT, CDR2 YNNKEL (reference sequence). The germline V and J ends were trimmed by 5 bases and 4 bases, with 12 bases remaining between them. The CDR3 sequence is 14 residues long.

A few counts support this clonotype. This CDR3 is CASSGTANTAGELFF. CDR3 in DNA: TGTGCCAGCTCTGGGACAGCGAACACAGCCGGGGAGCTGTTTTTT. The V gene is TRBV18, the J gene TRBJ2-2, with TRBD1 matching over 7 bases. The germline gives CDR1 KGHSH, CDR2 LQKENI. This CDR3 comprises 15 residues. V shed 6 bases and J 6 bases; nucleotides not matched to a gene: 10. Full variable domain (rest looked up from reference TRBV18 and TRBJ2-2): NAGVMQNPRHLVRRRGQEARLRCSPMKGHSHVYWYRQLPEEGLKFMVYLQKENIIDESGMPKERFSAEFPKEGPSILRIQQVVRGDSAAYFCASSGTANTAGELFFGEGSRLTVL.

This rearrangement joins TRBV5-1 to TRBJ2-1; TRBD2 agrees at 11 bases. Per germline, CDR1 SGHRS and CDR2 YFSETQ. J was trimmed by 8 bases and V by 3 bases; bases with no gene match: 19. The CDR3 is 19 residues long. The CDR3 spells CASSYFTTLLAGASHEQFF. DNA for the CDR3: TGCGCCAGCAGCTACTTTACCACCTTACTAGCGGGAGCCTCCCATGAGCAGTTCTTC. Together with reference TRBV5-1 and TRBJ2-1, the CDR3 gives the full variable domain: KAGVTQTPRYLIKTRGQQVTLSCSPISGHRSVSWYQQTPGQGLQFLFEYFSETQRNKGNFPGRFSGRQFSNSRSEMNVSTLELGDSALYLCASSYFTTLLAGASHEQFFGPGTRLTVL.

This clonotype was counted between two and nine times. V usage is TRBV20-1 and J usage is TRBJ2-7; 10 bases line up with TRBD1. Germline loops: CDR1 DFQATT, CDR2 SNEGSKA (reference sequence). The CDR3 length is 15 residues. With V trimmed by 6 bases and J by 2 bases, 10 bases remained unmatched. For the CDR3, the DNA is TGCAGTGCCCCTTCCCCGACAGGGGGCGCCTACGAGCAGTACTTC. Translating gives CSAPSPTGGAYEQYF.

In regard to this clonotype: The junction differs from germline at one of its ends, possibly a read error. The CDR3 loop reads CASSFEAGSYKQYF. The CDR3 DNA reads TGTGCCAGCAGCTTTGAAGCGGGGAGCTACAAGCAGTACTTC. The chain carries TRBV11-1 and TRBJ2-7, with TRBD2 identical over 7 bases. The CDR3 has 14 residues. Germline V lookup: CDR1 SGHAT, CDR2 FQDESV (reference sequence).

This clonotype was detected only a few times. The V call is TRBV7-9, the J call TRBJ2-3, with D tentatively TRBD2 (6 bases). The CDR3 is 13 amino acids. Germline lookup yields CDR1 SEHNR and CDR2 FQNEAQ (reference sequence). CDR3 nucleotide sequence: TGTGCTTGGGATAGCGGACTCACAGATACGCAGTATTTT. Protein product: CAWDSGLTDTQYF.

The V gene is TRBV6-1, the J gene TRBJ2-5, with 8 bases that match TRBD1. V gave up 7 bases and J gave up 1 base; unmatched junction bases: 11. The germline gives CDR1 MNHNS, CDR2 SASEGT. The CDR3 consists of 16 residues. The CDR3 nucleotides are TGTGCCAGCACTAGACCCGCCGGGACAGGCCAAGAGACCCAGTACTTC. This gives the protein CASTRPAGTGQETQYF.

Note on this clonotype: A read error likely explains this, since a far larger clone differs by one base. This chain links TRBV12-3 or TRBV12-4 with TRBJ2-2; D is ambiguous. The CDR3 runs to 12 residues. V was clipped by 2 bases and J by 6 bases, with 4 bases between them. The DNA of the CDR3 is TGTGCCAGCAGTTTAAACCCCGGGGAGCTGTTTTTT. Encoded protein: CASSLNPGELFF.

This chain joins TRBV6-2 or TRBV6-3 and TRBJ2-1; perhaps D is TRBD1 or TRBD2 (5 bases each). There are 15 residues in the CDR3. Germline CDR1 reads MNHEY; CDR2 reads SVGEGT. Trimming removed 8 bases from V and 8 bases from J, with 22 bases in between. The CDR3 region is CASPEGREVGDEQFF. CDR3 coding DNA: TGTGCCAGCCCCGAAGGACGGGAAGTGGGGGATGAGCAGTTCTTC.

There are many counts of this clonotype. This chain connects TRBV2 to TRBJ1-3, with a tentative D call TRBD1 (6 bases). The CDR3 spans 13 residues. V shed 5 bases and J shed 7 bases, with 12 bases lying between them. The germline V gene has CDR1 SNHLY and CDR2 FYNNEI. The CDR3 spells CASSPDRRNTIYF. The CDR3 DNA sequence: TGTGCCAGCAGTCCAGACAGGAGGAACACCATATATTTT.

This clonotype was recorded a few times. The V gene is TRBV4-1, the J gene TRBJ2-1; D possibly corresponds to TRBD2 (6 bases). CDR1 and CDR2 from the germline V gene are MGHRA and YSYEKL. Trimming shortened V by 1 base and J by 4 bases, and 20 bases separated the two germline ends. The CDR3 has 18 amino acids. For the CDR3, the DNA is TGCGCCAGCAGCCAAGGAATCGGGACGCCTCGGGAGTACAATGAGCAGTTCTTC. Encoded protein: CASSQGIGTPREYNEQFF.

CDR3 loop: CASRAGINTEAFF. CDR3 bases: TGTGCCAGCAGGGCAGGGATTAACACTGAAGCTTTCTTT. The rearrangement joins TRBV2 to TRBJ1-1; the D gene is possibly TRBD1 (5 bases). V lost 6 bases and J 2 bases, leaving 10 bases between the germline ends. There are 13 residues in the CDR3. Germline CDR1 SNHLY, CDR2 FYNNEI.

This clonotype came up many times. The chain links TRBV18 to TRBJ2-7; 7 bases align to TRBD1. This CDR3 has 14 residues. Germline assignment: CDR1 KGHSH and CDR2 LQKENI. V shed 6 bases, J shed 2 bases, and the junction held 7 bases outside the gene matches. The CDR3 DNA reads TGTGCCAGCTCGCGCGAGGGGGCCGCCTACGAGCAGTACTTC. It specifies CASSREGAAYEQYF.

This clonotype was detected once. This clone may be a read error of a much larger clone one base away. The V gene is TRBV13, the J gene TRBJ2-7, with 8 bases matching TRBD2. The DNA matches TRBJ2-1 better at its end, which makes the J call doubtful. The CDR3 totals 17 residues. In germline, CDR1 is PRHDT, CDR2 FYEKMQ (reference sequence). CDR3 region: CASSLGIGGRRSYEQFF. CDR3 DNA sequence: TGTGCCAGCAGCTTAGGTATTGGCGGGAGGAGATCCTACGAGCAGTTCTTC.

This chain links TRBV6-7 with TRBJ2-3; unclear D gene. TRBV6-7 is sorted into the ORF group, with uncertain function. V lost 10 bases to trimming and J lost 3 bases, with 5 bases between them. CDR3 length equals 10 residues. In DNA, the CDR3 is TGTGCCAAAACGACAGATACGCAGTATTTT. It is translated as CAKTTDTQYF.

The gene calls are TRBV20-1 and TRBJ2-5; 7 bases map to TRBD1. The CDR3 has 17 amino acids. After removal of 6 bases from V and 1 base from J, the junction contained 17 bases not matched to a gene. Germline V gene lookup returns CDR1 DFQATT and CDR2 SNEGSKA (reference sequence). The CDR3 sequence is CSAPRIEGGASQETQYF. In DNA, the CDR3 is TGCAGTGCCCCCCGAATTGAAGGGGGCGCATCCCAAGAGACCCAGTACTTC.